A single sample gave rise to the 27 T cell receptor beta chains below, sequenced in a study of cytomegalovirus exposure and HLA in healthy donors. PCR involved 60 Vbeta and 13 Jbeta primers. Some clones are missing from TCRdb's copy, which holds only in-frame ones; the method was immunoSEQ multiplex PCR. The sample comprises roughly 120,000 clones, roughly 66% of which are singletons, and 4.8% rests with the top ten. The sample comprised PBMCs. These receptors were taken from a man between 60 and 75 years old in good health and CMV-seropositive.

The gene calls are TRBV5-1 and TRBJ2-3; TRBD1 might be the D (6 bases). V gave up 4 bases and J gave up 3 bases, with 12 bases separating them. Germline values: CDR1 SGHRS, CDR2 YFSETQ. This CDR3 spans 14 amino acids. CDR3 nucleotide sequence: TGCGCCAGCAGCAACAGGGTTGCGACAGATACGCAGTATTTT. As protein: CASSNRVATDTQYF.

This clone was recorded only once. The chain carries TRBV10-2 and TRBJ2-7, with 8 bases matching TRBD1. Germline CDR1 reads WSHSY; CDR2 reads SAAADI. The CDR3 is 13 residues long. V trimming: 7 bases; J trimming: 3 bases; junction bases outside the gene matches: 5. CDR3 in DNA: TGCGCCAGCACTAGGGACAGGTACTACGAGCAGTACTTC. This codes for CASTRDRYYEQYF.

The chain couples TRBV6-6 to TRBJ1-5, with D perhaps matching TRBD1 (6 bases). Trimming took off 5 bases at V and 2 bases at J, with 10 bases between the two ends. Per germline, CDR1 MNHNY and CDR2 SVGAGI (reference sequence). CDR3 length equals 14 residues. CDR3 sequence: CASSLQGGNQPQHF. In DNA form, the CDR3 reads TGTGCCAGCAGTCTACAGGGAGGCAATCAGCCCCAGCATTTT.

V gene TRBV21-1 combines with J gene TRBJ1-3; the D segment call TRBD1 is taken from the table without a DNA check. TRBV21-1 is assigned pseudogene status. This CDR3 has 16 amino acids. The CDR3: CASRYKRQVSGNTIYF. CDR3 in DNA: TGTGCCAGCCGATATAAACGACAGGTCTCTGGAAACACCATATATTTT.

The chain joins TRBV5-4 to TRBJ1-1, with 10 bases identical to TRBD1. Germline-derived CDR1 and CDR2 are SGHNT and YYREEE (reference sequence). The CDR3 consists of 15 residues. V lost 0 bases, J lost 5 bases, and 4 bases stayed unmatched. As DNA, the CDR3 is TGTGCCAGCAGCTTGGGGACAGGGGGGAGGACTGAAGCTTTCTTT. It is translated as CASSLGTGGRTEAFF.

A single count supports this clone. The chain carries TRBV2 and TRBJ2-7, with 13 bases lining up with TRBD2. Germline CDR1 reads SNHLY; CDR2 reads FYNNEI. The V gene end was trimmed by 4 bases and the J gene end by 7 bases; junction bases not matched to a gene: 4. The CDR3 contains 14 residues. The DNA of the CDR3 is TGTGCCAGCAGTGTTGGACTAGCGGGGGTTGAGCAGTACTTC. Encoded protein: CASSVGLAGVEQYF.

This clone was seen a handful of times. The chain recombines TRBV6-5 with TRBJ1-2; a possible D gene is TRBD1 (5 bases). Germline values: CDR1 MNHEY, CDR2 SVGAGI. This CDR3 spans 11 amino acids. V lost 7 bases and J 5 bases, leaving 8 bases between the germline ends. CDR3 bases: TGTGCCAGCACCGGGGGTTATGGCTACACCTTC. Its translation is CASTGGYGYTF.

The chain carries TRBV2 and TRBJ2-1; 7 bases are a match to TRBD1. Per germline, CDR1 SNHLY and CDR2 FYNNEI. CDR3 length equals 10 residues. V gave up 6 bases and J gave up 14 bases; unmatched junction bases: 4. This CDR3 is CASRKTGKFF. The CDR3 nucleotides read TGTGCCAGCAGGAAGACAGGGAAGTTCTTC. Variable domain in full (rest from reference TRBV2 and TRBJ2-1): EPEVTQTPSHQVTQMGQEVILRCVPISNHLYFYWYRQILGQKVEFLVSFYNNEISEKSEIFDDQFSVERPDGSNFTLKIRSTKLEDSAMYFCASRKTGKFFGPGTRLTVL.

This clone was observed once. This chain joins TRBV4-1 and TRBJ2-2; a possible D gene is TRBD2 (7 bases). This CDR3 is built from 16 residues. The germline gives CDR1 MGHRA, CDR2 YSYEKL. Trimming stripped 4 bases from V and 5 bases from J, with 17 bases between. The CDR3 is CASSPAGGGGTGELFF. CDR3 DNA: TGCGCCAGCAGCCCCGCTGGGGGGGGCGGGACCGGGGAGCTGTTTTTT.

The CDR3 nucleotides read TGTGCCAGCACCCTCAGTGGGGGCAGAAGGGTTGAAGCTTTCTTT. Translated, it gives CASTLSGGRRVEAFF. This chain uses TRBV2 with TRBJ1-1, with D tentatively TRBD1 (6 bases). The CDR3 has 15 amino acids. CDR1 and CDR2 from the germline V gene are SNHLY and FYNNEI. Trimming pared 7 bases from V and 7 bases from J, leaving 22 bases between.

The chain combines TRBV29-1 with TRBJ2-3, with 8 bases matching TRBD2. J gave up 0 bases and V 6 bases, and 8 bases lay outside the gene matches. Germline CDR1 and CDR2: SQVTM and ANQGSEA. The CDR3 is made up of 15 amino acids. The DNA for the CDR3 is TGCAGCGTCGGGGGGGCAGCCCAAAGCACAGATACGCAGTATTTT. Amino acids: CSVGGAAQSTDTQYF.

The chain links TRBV28 to TRBJ2-7, with D possibly being TRBD1 (6 bases). This CDR3 has 15 amino acids. V lost 5 bases, J lost 0 bases, and 14 bases lay in between. Germline V lookup: CDR1 MDHEN, CDR2 SYDVKM. This CDR3 reads CASSTIRTASYEQYF. CDR3 coding DNA: TGTGCCAGCAGTACTATCCGGACAGCCTCCTACGAGCAGTACTTC.

V is TRBV9 and J is TRBJ2-1; 9 bases align to TRBD1. Trimming removed 0 bases from V and 3 bases from J; junction bases left unmatched: 1. The CDR3 has 15 residues. Germline V gene data show CDR1 as SGDLS and CDR2 as YYNGEE. CDR3 bases: TGTGCCAGCAGCGTAGGGGACAGGGACTACAATGAGCAGTTCTTC. Its protein is CASSVGDRDYNEQFF.

A single count supports this clone. V usage is TRBV9 and J usage is TRBJ2-3; the match to TRBD2 covers 8 bases. In germline, CDR1 is SGDLS, CDR2 YYNGEE. Trimming cost V 0 bases and J 5 bases; bases outside gene matches: 8. This CDR3 is built from 16 residues. Written as DNA, the CDR3 is TGTGCCAGCAGCGTAGTTGGAGCGGGGGCTGGAGATACGCAGTATTTT. Protein product: CASSVVGAGAGDTQYF.

Turning to this clone: Compared with germline, one end of the junction differs, possibly owing to a read error. This chain connects TRBV5-4 to TRBJ1-2; 8 bases are a match to TRBD1. The germline V gene encodes CDR1 SGHNT and CDR2 YYREEE (reference sequence). The CDR3 runs 12 residues. CDR3 sequence (DNA): TGTGCCAGCAGCTTCGGGACAGGTTATTTGCTTTTC. Encoded protein: CASSFGTGYLLF.

V and J are TRBV18 and TRBJ1-5; the D is unclear. There are 14 residues in the CDR3. Germline CDR1 KGHSH, CDR2 LQKENI. Trimming stripped 2 bases from V and 4 bases from J, with 9 bases between. Written as DNA, the CDR3 is TGTGCCAGCTCACCATCGACGGGGAATCAGCCCCAGCATTTT. It yields the protein CASSPSTGNQPQHF. The variable domain in full, with the rest retrieved from reference TRBV18 and TRBJ1-5, is NAGVMQNPRHLVRRRGQEARLRCSPMKGHSHVYWYRQLPEEGLKFMVYLQKENIIDESGMPKERFSAEFPKEGPSILRIQQVVRGDSAAYFCASSPSTGNQPQHFGDGTRLSIL.

This chain connects TRBV9 to TRBJ2-3, with D hard to call. Germline CDR1 and CDR2: SGDLS and YYNGEE. The CDR3 consists of 15 residues. V dropped 0 bases and J dropped 6 bases, with 14 bases sitting between them. CDR3 in DNA: TGTGCCAGCAGCGTAGGGGCCTCTACGCAGGATACGCAGTATTTT. This codes for CASSVGASTQDTQYF. Drawing the rest from reference TRBV9 and TRBJ2-3, the complete variable domain is DSGVTQTPKHLITATGQRVTLRCSPRSGDLSVYWYQQSLDQGLQFLIQYYNGEERAKGNILERFSAQQFPDLHSELNLSSLELGDSALYFCASSVGASTQDTQYFGPGTRLTVL.

CDR3 DNA sequence: TGTGCCAGCACTGGACTAGCGGGGCCAAATGAGCAGTTCTTC. It translates to CASTGLAGPNEQFF. J is TRBJ2-1 and V is TRBV2, with 12 bases lining up with TRBD2. V lost 7 bases, J lost 7 bases, and 5 bases stayed unmatched. The CDR3 totals 14 residues. CDR1 is SNHLY and CDR2 is FYNNEI in the germline V gene.

The table lists this clone with a few counts. The chain employs TRBV2 and TRBJ1-1; tentatively, D is TRBD1 (5 bases). Trimming removed 9 bases from V and 5 bases from J, with 16 bases in between. This CDR3 has 13 residues. Germline lookup yields CDR1 SNHLY and CDR2 FYNNEI. The CDR3 protein is CARAQGLRTEAFF. In nucleotides, the CDR3 is TGTGCCAGAGCCCAGGGTCTAAGGACTGAAGCTTTCTTT.

CDR3 amino acids: CASRSGGSSYEQYF. CDR3 coding DNA: TGTGCCAGCAGAAGCGGGGGGTCCTCCTACGAGCAGTACTTC. The chain joins TRBV2 to TRBJ2-7; 9 positions agree with TRBD2. Unmatched junction bases numbered 3, after V lost 6 bases and J lost 0 bases. The CDR3 length is 14 residues. CDR1 SNHLY and CDR2 FYNNEI come from the germline V gene. Drawing the rest from reference TRBV2 and TRBJ2-7, the complete variable domain is EPEVTQTPSHQVTQMGQEVILRCVPISNHLYFYWYRQILGQKVEFLVSFYNNEISEKSEIFDDQFSVERPDGSNFTLKIRSTKLEDSAMYFCASRSGGSSYEQYFGPGTRLTVT.

This clone turned up a few times. CDR3 DNA sequence: TGTGCCAGCAGCGCCCGGGACTCTGGAAACACCATATATTTT. Amino acid sequence: CASSARDSGNTIYF. This chain joins TRBV9 and TRBJ1-3; D uncertain. CDR1 is SGDLS, CDR2 YYNGEE, per germline. The CDR3 contains 14 residues. Trimming took 3 bases from V and 0 from J, leaving 7 bases between them.

This chain links TRBV5-6 with TRBJ2-4; 15 bases are shared with TRBD2. The trim removed 2 bases at V and 8 bases at J, leaving 8 bases unmatched. The CDR3 totals 17 residues. Germline V gene data show CDR1 as SGHDT and CDR2 as YYEEEE. The CDR3 coding sequence is TGTGCCAGCAGCTTAGGACTAGCGGGGGGGCCTGGGGACATTCAGTACTTC. Its translation is CASSLGLAGGPGDIQYF.

CDR3 nucleotides: TGTGCCAGCAGCCCCGGTGGAGTCCGCTCTGGAAACACCATATATTTT. This codes for CASSPGGVRSGNTIYF. This sequence joins TRBV7-2 and TRBJ1-3; D ambiguous. V was clipped by 5 bases and J by 0 bases, with 14 bases between them. This CDR3 spans 16 amino acids. CDR1 is SGHTA and CDR2 is FQGNSA in the germline V gene.

The J gene is TRBJ1-2, the V gene TRBV6-1, with 8 bases identical to TRBD1. The CDR3 runs to 14 residues. CDR1 and CDR2 from the germline V gene are MNHNS and SASEGT. The V gene end was trimmed by 5 bases and the J gene end by 8 bases; junction bases not matched to a gene: 10. For the CDR3, the DNA is TGTGCCAGCAGTCCTCGAGGACAGGGCCAAGGCTACACCTTC. Its translation is CASSPRGQGQGYTF.

The V gene is TRBV5-6, the J gene TRBJ1-2, with D possibly being TRBD1 (5 bases). There are 13 residues in the CDR3. Trimming cost V 4 bases and J 4 bases, with 11 bases left between them. Germline loops: CDR1 SGHDT, CDR2 YYEEEE. The CDR3 DNA is TGTGCCAGCAGCATGACAGTTAGCTATGGCTACACCTTC. Amino acid sequence: CASSMTVSYGYTF.

The chain employs TRBV4-1 and TRBJ2-7, with D tentatively TRBD2 (5 bases). Looked up from germline, CDR1 is MGHRA and CDR2 is YSYEKL. V lost 1 base and J 2 bases, leaving 12 bases between the germline ends. The CDR3 extends over 15 amino acids. The CDR3 sequence: CASSQVSGSPYEQYF. In nucleotides, the CDR3 is TGCGCCAGCAGCCAAGTCTCGGGGAGCCCCTACGAGCAGTACTTC.

This clone was recorded a few times. This chain uses TRBV5-1 with TRBJ2-5; no clear D gene. V was shortened by 3 bases and J by 5 bases, with 8 bases between the two germline ends. Per germline, CDR1 SGHRS and CDR2 YFSETQ. CDR3 size: 12 residues. The CDR3 here is CASSSLGETQYF. Here the CDR3 DNA reads TGCGCCAGCAGCTCGCTCGGGGAGACCCAGTACTTC.